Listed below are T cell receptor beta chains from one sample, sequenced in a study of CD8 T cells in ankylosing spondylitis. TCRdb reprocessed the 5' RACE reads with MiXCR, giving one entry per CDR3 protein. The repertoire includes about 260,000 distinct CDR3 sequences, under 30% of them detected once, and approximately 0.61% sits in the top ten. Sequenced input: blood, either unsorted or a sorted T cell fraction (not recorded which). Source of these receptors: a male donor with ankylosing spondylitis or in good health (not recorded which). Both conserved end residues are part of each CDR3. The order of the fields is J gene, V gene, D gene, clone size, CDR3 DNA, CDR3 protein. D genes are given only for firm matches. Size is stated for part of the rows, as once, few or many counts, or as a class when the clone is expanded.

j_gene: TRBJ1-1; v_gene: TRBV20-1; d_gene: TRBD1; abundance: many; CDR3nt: TGCAGTGCTAGTGTTGCGACAGGGTGGGACACTGAAGCTTTCTTT; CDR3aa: CSASVATGWDTEAFF
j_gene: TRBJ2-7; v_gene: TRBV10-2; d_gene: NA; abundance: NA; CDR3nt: TGCGCCAGCAGGCCCTCTCAAACCTACGAGCAGTACTTC; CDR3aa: CASRPSQTYEQYF
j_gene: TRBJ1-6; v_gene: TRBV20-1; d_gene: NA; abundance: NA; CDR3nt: TGCAGTGCTAGAGATGGGGGGCGGGGGAATTCACCCCTCCACTTT; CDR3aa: CSARDGGRGNSPLHF
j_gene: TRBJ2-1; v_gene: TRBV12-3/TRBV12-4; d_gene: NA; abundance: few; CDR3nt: TGTGCCAGCAGCCACTTTGGACGGACCAATGAGCAGTTCTTC; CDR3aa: CASSHFGRTNEQFF
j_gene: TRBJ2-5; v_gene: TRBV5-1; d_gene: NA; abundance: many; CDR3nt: TGCGCCAGCAGCGTTTACAGGGAAGAGACCCAGTACTTC; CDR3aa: CASSVYREETQYF
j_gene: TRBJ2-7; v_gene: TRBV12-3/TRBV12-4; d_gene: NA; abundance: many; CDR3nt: TGTGCCAGCACCAGGGGTGGGGTAACCTACGAGCAGTACTTC; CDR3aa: CASTRGGVTYEQYF
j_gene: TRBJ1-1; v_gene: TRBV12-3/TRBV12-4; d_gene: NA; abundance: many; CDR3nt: TGCGCCAGCAGCTTGGACAGCTACACTGAAGCTTTCTTT; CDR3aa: CASSLDSYTEAFF
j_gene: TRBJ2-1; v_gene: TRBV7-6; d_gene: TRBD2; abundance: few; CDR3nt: TGTGCCAGCAGCCCATCCTCGGGGGGTACCTACAATGAGCAGTTCTTC; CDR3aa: CASSPSSGGTYNEQFF
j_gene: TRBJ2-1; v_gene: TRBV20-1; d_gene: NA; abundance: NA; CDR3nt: TGCAGTGCGGAAACAGGGTATCGCCACAATGAGCAGTTCTTC; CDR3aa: CSAETGYRHNEQFF
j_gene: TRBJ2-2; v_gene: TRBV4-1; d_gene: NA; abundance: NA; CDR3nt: TGCGCCAGCAGCCAAGATGAGAGTCCCGGGGAGCTGTTTTTT; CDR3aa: CASSQDESPGELFF
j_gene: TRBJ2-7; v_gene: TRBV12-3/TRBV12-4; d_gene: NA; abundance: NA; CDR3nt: TGTGCCAGCAGTTCGTGGACACGGACCTACGAGCAGTACTTC; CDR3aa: CASSSWTRTYEQYF
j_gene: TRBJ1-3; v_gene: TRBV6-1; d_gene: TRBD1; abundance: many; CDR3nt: TGTGCCAGCTGCCGGGACAGGGAGCCCCAACCTGGAAACACCATATATTTT; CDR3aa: CASCRDREPQPGNTIYF
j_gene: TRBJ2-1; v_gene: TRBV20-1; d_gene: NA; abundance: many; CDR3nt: TGCAGTGCTATCGCGGCGAGGGGTGCGGGATGGGAGCAGTTCTTC; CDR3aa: CSAIAARGAGWEQFF
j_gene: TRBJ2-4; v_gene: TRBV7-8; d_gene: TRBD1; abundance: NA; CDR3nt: TGTGCCAGCAGCTTAGGGGACAGGGGGTACAACATTCAGTACTTC; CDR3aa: CASSLGDRGYNIQYF
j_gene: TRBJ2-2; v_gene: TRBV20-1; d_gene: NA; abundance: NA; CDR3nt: TGCAGTGCAACCCGACAGGAACCAGTGGCCGGGGAGCTGTTTTTT; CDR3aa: CSATRQEPVAGELFF
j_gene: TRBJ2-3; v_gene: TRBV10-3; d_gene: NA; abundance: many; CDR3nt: TGTGCCATCAGGACGGTGGAAGGGCCAGATACGCAGTATTTT; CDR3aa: CAIRTVEGPDTQYF
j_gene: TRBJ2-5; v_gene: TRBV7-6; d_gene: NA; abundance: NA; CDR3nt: TGTGCCAGCAGCTTATCGACACAAGAGACCCAGTACTTC; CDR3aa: CASSLSTQETQYF
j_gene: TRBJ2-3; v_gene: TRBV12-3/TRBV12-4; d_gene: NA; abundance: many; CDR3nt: TGTGCCAGCAGTAGACGACAGGACTACACAGATACGCAGTATTTT; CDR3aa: CASSRRQDYTDTQYF
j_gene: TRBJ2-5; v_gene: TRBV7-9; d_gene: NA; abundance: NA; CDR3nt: TGTGCCAGCAGCTTAGCGCATGGGGGTCAGGAGACCCAGTACTTC; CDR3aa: CASSLAHGGQETQYF
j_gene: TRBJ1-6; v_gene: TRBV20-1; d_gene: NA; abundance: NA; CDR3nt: TGCAGTGGGGTGGACAGCTCCTATAATTCACCCCTCCACTTT; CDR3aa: CSGVDSSYNSPLHF
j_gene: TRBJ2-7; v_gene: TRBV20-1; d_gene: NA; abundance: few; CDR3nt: TGCAGTGCTAGAGTTACAGGAAACTACGAGCAGTACTTC; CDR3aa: CSARVTGNYEQYF
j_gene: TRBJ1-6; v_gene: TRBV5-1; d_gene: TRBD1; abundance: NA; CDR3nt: TGCGCCAGCAGCTGGACAGGGGTCTATAATTCACCCCTCCACTTT; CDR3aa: CASSWTGVYNSPLHF
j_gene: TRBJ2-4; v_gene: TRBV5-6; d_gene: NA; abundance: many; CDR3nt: TGTGCCAGCAGCTTGGACCGAGGATCCGGAAAAAACATTCAGTACTTC; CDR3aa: CASSLDRGSGKNIQYF
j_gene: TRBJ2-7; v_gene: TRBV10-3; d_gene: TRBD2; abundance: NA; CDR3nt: TGTGCCATCAGTGGGACTAGCGGGGGTTCCTACGAGCAGTACTTC; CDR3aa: CAISGTSGGSYEQYF
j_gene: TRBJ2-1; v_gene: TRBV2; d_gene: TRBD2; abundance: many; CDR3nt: TGTGCCAGCAGGCCTGGCGGGGGGGGCGGTGAGCAGTTCTTC; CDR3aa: CASRPGGGGGEQFF
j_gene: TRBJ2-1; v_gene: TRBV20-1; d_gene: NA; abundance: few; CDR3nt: TGCAGTGCTAGAGATGACGGCTCCTACAATGAGCAGTTCTTC; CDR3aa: CSARDDGSYNEQFF
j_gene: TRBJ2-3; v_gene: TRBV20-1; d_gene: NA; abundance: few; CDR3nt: TGCAGTGTGGTGCTATCCGGCACAGATACGCAGTATTTT; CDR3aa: CSVVLSGTDTQYF
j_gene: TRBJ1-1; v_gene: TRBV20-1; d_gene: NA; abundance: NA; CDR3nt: TGCAGTGTTATAGACGGGGACACTGAAGCTTTCTTT; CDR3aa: CSVIDGDTEAFF
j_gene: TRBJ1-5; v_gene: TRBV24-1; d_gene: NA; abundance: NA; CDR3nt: TGTGCCACCAGTGACCCGTTTAGCAATCAGCCCCAGCATTTT; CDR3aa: CATSDPFSNQPQHF
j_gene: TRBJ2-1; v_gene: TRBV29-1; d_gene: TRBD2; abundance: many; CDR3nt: TGCAGCGCGGGTGTTAGCGCGGGGGGGCAAAATGAGCAGTTCTTC; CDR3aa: CSAGVSAGGQNEQFF
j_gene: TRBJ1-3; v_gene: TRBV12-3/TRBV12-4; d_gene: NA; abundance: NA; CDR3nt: TGTGCCAGCACCCTCGGCCCTGGAAACACCATATATTTT; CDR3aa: CASTLGPGNTIYF
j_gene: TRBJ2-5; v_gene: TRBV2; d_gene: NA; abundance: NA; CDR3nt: TGTGCCAGCACCCGGGGGTCACCAGAGACCCAGTACTTC; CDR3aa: CASTRGSPETQYF
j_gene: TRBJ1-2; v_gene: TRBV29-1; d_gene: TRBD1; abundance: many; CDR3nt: TGCAGCGTTGCATGGGGACAGCCTACAAACTATGGCTACACCTTC; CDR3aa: CSVAWGQPTNYGYTF
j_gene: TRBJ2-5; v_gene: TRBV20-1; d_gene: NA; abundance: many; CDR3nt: TGCAGTGCTAGAGCCGGGGAAGAGACCCAGTACTTC; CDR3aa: CSARAGEETQYF
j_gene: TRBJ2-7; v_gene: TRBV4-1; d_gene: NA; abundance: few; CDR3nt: TGCGCCAGCAGCACACGACAGGGAGGGGGCGAGCAGTACTTC; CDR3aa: CASSTRQGGGEQYF
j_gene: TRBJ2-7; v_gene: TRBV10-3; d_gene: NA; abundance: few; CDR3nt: TGTGCCATCAGCCCCTCGGACGAGCAGTACTTC; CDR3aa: CAISPSDEQYF
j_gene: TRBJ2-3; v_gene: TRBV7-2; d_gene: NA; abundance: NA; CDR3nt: TGTGCCAGCAGCCCCATAACTAGCACAGATACGCAGTATTTT; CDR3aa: CASSPITSTDTQYF
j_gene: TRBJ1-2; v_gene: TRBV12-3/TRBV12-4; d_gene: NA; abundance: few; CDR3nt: TGTGCCAGCACCTCCGGGGGGGCGCACGGCTACACCTTC; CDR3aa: CASTSGGAHGYTF
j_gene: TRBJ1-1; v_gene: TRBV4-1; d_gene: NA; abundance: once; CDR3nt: TGCGCCAGCAGCCAAGGACGGCAGAACACTGAAGCTTTCTTT; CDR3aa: CASSQGRQNTEAFF
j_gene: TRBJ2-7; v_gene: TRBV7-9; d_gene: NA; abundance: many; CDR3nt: TGTGCCAGCAGCTTAGATGTGGGCGGCGAGCAGTACTTC; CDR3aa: CASSLDVGGEQYF
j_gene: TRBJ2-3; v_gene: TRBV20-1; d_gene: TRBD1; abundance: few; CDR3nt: TGCAGTGCGCAGAGCAGCAGACAGGGTAGCACAGATACGCAGTATTTT; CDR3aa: CSAQSSRQGSTDTQYF
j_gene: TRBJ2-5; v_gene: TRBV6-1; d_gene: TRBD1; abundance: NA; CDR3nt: TGTGCCAGCAGTCGCGGGACAGGGAGGGAGACCCAGTACTTC; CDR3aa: CASSRGTGRETQYF